The 9 T cell receptor beta chains below all came from one sample that was sequenced in a study of CD8 T cells in ankylosing spondylitis. TCRdb processed the 5' RACE reads anew with MiXCR; each CDR3 protein has one entry. Of hundreds of thousands of distinct CDR3 sequences listed, over 7% are singletons. Sequencing used blood, either unsorted or a sorted T cell fraction (not recorded which). Receptors were obtained from a female donor with ankylosing spondylitis or in good health (not recorded which).

This clonotype was detected many times. The chain links TRBV4-3 to TRBJ1-1; D unclear. V dropped 0 bases and J dropped 10 bases, with 12 bases sitting between them. Per the germline V gene, CDR1 is LGHNA and CDR2 is YSLEER. The CDR3 has 13 residues. The CDR3 region is CASSQDEGVRAFF. CDR3 coding DNA: TGCGCCAGCAGCCAAGATGAGGGAGTGAGAGCTTTCTTT.

This clonotype appeared a few times. The CDR3 loop reads CASSLRTGTNEKLFF. The CDR3 region has the DNA TGTGCCAGCAGCCTACGAACAGGGACTAATGAAAAACTGTTTTTT. The J gene is TRBJ1-4, the V gene TRBV7-2; maybe TRBD1 (6 bases). The germline V and J ends were trimmed by 5 bases and 2 bases, with 12 bases remaining between them. In germline, CDR1 is SGHTA, CDR2 FQGNSA. This CDR3 comprises 15 residues. Looking up the rest from reference TRBV7-2 and TRBJ1-4 gives the full variable domain: GAGVSQSPSNKVTEKGKDVELRCDPISGHTALYWYRQSLGQGLEFLIYFQGNSAPDKSGLPSDRFSAERTGGSVSTLTIQRTQQEDSAVYLCASSLRTGTNEKLFFGSGTQLSVL.

This clonotype was seen many times. The V gene is TRBV20-1, the J gene TRBJ2-3; no definite D call. CDR3 length: 12 residues. Germline CDR1 is DFQATT and CDR2 is SNEGSKA (reference sequence). V was trimmed by 6 bases and J by 5 bases, leaving 12 bases between them. The CDR3 nucleotides read TGCAGTGCAGGAGTCTCCGGAGATACGCAGTATTTT. Translation: CSAGVSGDTQYF.

In the case of this clonotype: A much bigger clone sits one base away, suggesting this may be a read error. The chain links TRBV20-1 to TRBJ1-2; D perhaps matches TRBD1 (5 bases). The CDR3 extends over 12 amino acids. Germline CDR1 and CDR2: DFQATT and SNEGSKA (reference sequence). As DNA, the CDR3 is TGCAGTGCTACCGGGACGGGATATGACTACACCTTC. This sequence encodes CSATGTGYDYTF.

V gene TRBV11-2 combines with J gene TRBJ2-6; no clear D. The CDR3 spans 16 residues. Germline CDR1 reads SGHAT; CDR2 reads FQNNGV. V dropped 0 bases and J dropped 0 bases, with 6 bases sitting between them. The CDR3 protein is CASSLDLSSGANVLTF. The CDR3 DNA follows: TGTGCCAGCAGCTTAGATCTTAGCTCTGGGGCCAACGTCCTGACTTTC.

In this sample, this clonotype turned up many times. The CDR3 nucleotides read TGTGCCAGCTCGGTGGGAGGCTTCGGGTACGAGCAGTACTTC. As protein: CASSVGGFGYEQYF. The chain combines TRBV7-2 with TRBJ2-7; possible D gene TRBD2, 6 bases. The CDR3 is made up of 14 amino acids. Germline loops: CDR1 SGHTA, CDR2 FQGNSA. The V gene lost 8 bases and the J gene lost 4 bases, with 18 bases spanning the gap.

This clonotype was counted many times. The chain has TRBV28 and TRBJ2-7; D is unresolved. CDR1 is MDHEN, CDR2 SYDVKM, per germline. V was cut by 5 bases and J by 6 bases, with 11 bases left in between. The CDR3 loop spans 12 amino acids. The CDR3 loop reads CASSRHRGEQYF. For the CDR3, the DNA is TGTGCCAGCAGTAGACACCGCGGCGAGCAGTACTTC.

This clonotype occurred a few times. This rearrangement joins TRBV11-2 to TRBJ1-6; a weak D match, TRBD1 (6 bases). In germline, CDR1 is SGHAT, CDR2 FQNNGV. This CDR3 region has 17 residues. Trimming shortened V by 1 base and J by 6 bases, and 16 bases separated the two germline ends. The CDR3 nucleotides read TGTGCCAGCAGCTTAGTGGGGCGGGGGGCATCTAATTCACCCCTCCACTTT. Translated, it gives CASSLVGRGASNSPLHF.

This clonotype was recorded at least ten times. Here the CDR3 DNA reads TGTGCCAGCAACTCCGGGACTAGCGTCAATGAGCAGTTCTTC. As protein: CASNSGTSVNEQFF. The chain uses TRBV6-2 or TRBV6-3 and TRBJ2-1; 10 nucleotides agree with TRBD2. The CDR3 runs 14 residues. Per the germline V gene, CDR1 is MNHEY and CDR2 is SVGEGT. V gave up 7 bases and J gave up 6 bases; unmatched junction bases: 6.